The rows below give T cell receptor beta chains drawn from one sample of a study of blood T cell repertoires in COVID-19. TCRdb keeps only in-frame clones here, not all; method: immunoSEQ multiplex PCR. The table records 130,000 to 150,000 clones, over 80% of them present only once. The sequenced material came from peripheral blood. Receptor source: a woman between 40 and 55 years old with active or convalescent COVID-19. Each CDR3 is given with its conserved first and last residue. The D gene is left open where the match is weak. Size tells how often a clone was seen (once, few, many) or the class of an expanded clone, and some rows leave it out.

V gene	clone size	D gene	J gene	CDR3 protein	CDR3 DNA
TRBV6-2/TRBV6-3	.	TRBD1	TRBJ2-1	CASSYGQGWNEQFF	TGTGCCAGCAGTTACGGACAGGGGTGGAATGAGCAGTTCTTC
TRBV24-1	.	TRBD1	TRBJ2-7	CATSQQGNFYEQYF	TGTGCCACCAGTCAACAGGGGAACTTCTACGAGCAGTACTTC
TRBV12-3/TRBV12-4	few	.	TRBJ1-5	CASSPQGPQPQHF	TGTGCCAGCAGTCCCCAGGGTCCTCAGCCCCAGCATTTT
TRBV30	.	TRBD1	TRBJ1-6	CAWSSGTGYSPLHF	TGTGCCTGGAGCTCCGGGACAGGGTATTCACCCCTCCACTTT
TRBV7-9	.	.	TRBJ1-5	CASSSPGIRNQPQHF	TGTGCCAGCAGCTCCCCGGGGATCCGCAATCAGCCCCAGCATTTT
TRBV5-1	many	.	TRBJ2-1	CASSLGETFGNEQFF	TGCGCCAGCAGCTTGGGGGAGACGTTTGGCAATGAGCAGTTCTTC
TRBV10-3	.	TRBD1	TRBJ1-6	CAISEATGGGYNSPLHF	TGTGCCATCAGTGAGGCAACAGGGGGCGGGTATAATTCACCCCTCCACTTT
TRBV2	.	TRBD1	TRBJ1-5	CASSDPRDRGGNQPQHF	TGTGCCAGCAGTGACCCTCGGGACAGGGGGGGTAATCAGCCCCAGCATTTT
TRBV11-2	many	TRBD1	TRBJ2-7	CASSSWTGGDEQYF	TGTGCCAGCAGCTCGTGGACAGGGGGGGACGAGCAGTACTTC
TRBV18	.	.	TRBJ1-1	CASSPRLGDRAFF	TGTGCCAGCTCACCACGGTTGGGAGATCGAGCTTTCTTT
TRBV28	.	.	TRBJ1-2	CASSLWTAPNYGYTF	TGTGCCAGCAGTTTATGGACAGCACCTAACTATGGCTACACCTTC
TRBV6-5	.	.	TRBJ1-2	CASYLEFFGYTF	TGTGCCAGCTATTTAGAGTTTTTTGGCTACACCTTC
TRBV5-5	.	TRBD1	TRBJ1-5	CASRGQYSNQPQHF	TGTGCCAGCCGGGGACAGTATAGCAATCAGCCCCAGCATTTT
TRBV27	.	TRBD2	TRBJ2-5	CASSFGEGLAVEETQYF	TGTGCCAGCAGTTTCGGCGAGGGACTAGCGGTAGAGGAGACCCAGTACTTC
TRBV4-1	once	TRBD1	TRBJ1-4	CASSLRGTGRRNEKLFF	TGCGCCAGCAGCCTACGGGGGACAGGGCGCCGTAATGAAAAACTGTTTTTT
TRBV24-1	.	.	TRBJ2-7	CATGDGYEQYF	TGTGCCACAGGAGACGGGTACGAGCAGTACTTC
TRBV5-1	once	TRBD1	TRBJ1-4	CASSLEQGVGQGRWKLFF	TGCGCCAGCAGCTTGGAACAGGGGGTGGGACAGGGGAGGTGGAAACTGTTTTTT
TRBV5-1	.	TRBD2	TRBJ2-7	CASSFEREPYEQYF	TGCGCCAGCAGCTTTGAGCGGGAGCCCTACGAGCAGTACTTC
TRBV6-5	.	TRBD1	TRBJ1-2	CASSLDRVRGYTF	TGTGCCAGCAGCTTGGACAGGGTGAGAGGCTACACCTTC
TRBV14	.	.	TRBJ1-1	CASSPHRGPTEAFF	TGTGCCAGCAGCCCCCACCGAGGGCCCACTGAAGCTTTCTTT
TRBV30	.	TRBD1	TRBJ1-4	CAWRQGVSEKLFF	TGTGCCTGGAGACAGGGGGTCTCTGAAAAACTGTTTTTT
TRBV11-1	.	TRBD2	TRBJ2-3	CASSSHGGADTQYF	TGTGCCAGCAGCTCCCACGGGGGGGCAGATACGCAGTATTTT
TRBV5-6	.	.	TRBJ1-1	CASTFGTVNTEAFF	TGTGCCAGCACCTTTGGTACGGTGAACACTGAAGCTTTCTTT
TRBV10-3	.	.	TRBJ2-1	CAITQDSANEQFF	TGTGCCATCACCCAGGACAGTGCCAATGAGCAGTTCTTC
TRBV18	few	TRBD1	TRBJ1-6	CASSPLPGQGVNNSPLHF	TGTGCCAGCTCACCACTCCCGGGACAGGGGGTAAACAATTCACCCCTCCACTTT
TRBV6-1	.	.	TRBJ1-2	CASSEAANYGYTF	TGTGCCAGCAGTGAGGCAGCTAACTATGGCTACACCTTC
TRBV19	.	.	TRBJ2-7	CASRKGLAPTYEQYF	TGTGCCAGTAGGAAGGGGCTAGCGCCGACCTACGAGCAGTACTTC
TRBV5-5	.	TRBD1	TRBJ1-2	CASSLVTGDGYTF	TGTGCCAGCAGCTTGGTGACAGGGGATGGCTACACCTTC
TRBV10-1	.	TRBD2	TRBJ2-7	CASSPGLAGNGEQYF	TGCGCCAGCAGTCCCGGACTAGCGGGAAATGGCGAGCAGTACTTC
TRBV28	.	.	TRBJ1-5	CASSSPLRGRNQPQHF	TGTGCCAGCAGTTCCCCCTTGCGGGGGAGAAATCAGCCCCAGCATTTT
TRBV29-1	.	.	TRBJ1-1	CSSRAGNTEAFF	TGCAGCTCGAGGGCGGGGAACACTGAAGCTTTCTTT
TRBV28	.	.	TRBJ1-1	CASSPGLEAFF	TGTGCCAGCAGCCCTGGGCTTGAAGCTTTCTTT
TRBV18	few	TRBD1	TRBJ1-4	CASSPGGGRNEKLFF	TGTGCCAGCTCACCAGGAGGGGGCAGGAATGAAAAACTGTTTTTT
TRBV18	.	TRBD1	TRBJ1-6	CASSGDSSNSPLHF	TGTGCCAGCTCAGGGGACAGTTCTAATTCACCCCTCCACTTT
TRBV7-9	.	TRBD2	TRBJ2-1	CASSLGYRLAGDNNEQFF	TGTGCCAGCAGCTTAGGCTATCGACTAGCGGGAGACAACAATGAGCAGTTCTTC
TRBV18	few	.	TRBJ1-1	CASSPVEAMNTEAFF	TGTGCCAGCTCACCCGTAGAGGCGATGAACACTGAAGCTTTCTTT
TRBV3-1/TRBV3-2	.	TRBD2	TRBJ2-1	CASSATPRGGFEQFF	TGTGCCAGCAGCGCGACGCCGCGGGGGGGCTTTGAGCAGTTCTTC
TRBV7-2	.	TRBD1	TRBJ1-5	CASSLVLGQGNQPQHF	TGTGCCAGCAGCTTAGTATTAGGACAGGGGAATCAGCCCCAGCATTTT
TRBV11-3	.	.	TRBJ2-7	CASSPRTGTPGSYEQYF	TGTGCCAGCAGCCCCCGTACCGGGACTCCGGGATCCTACGAGCAGTACTTC
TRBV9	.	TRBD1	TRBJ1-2	CASSFTGGYGYTF	TGTGCCAGCAGCTTTACAGGGGGCTATGGCTACACCTTC
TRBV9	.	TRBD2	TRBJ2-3	CASSPRGAGGDTQYF	TGTGCCAGCAGCCCGAGGGGGGCGGGAGGAGATACGCAGTATTTT
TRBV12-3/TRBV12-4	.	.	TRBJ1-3	CAISLSGNTIYF	TGTGCCATCAGTCTCTCTGGAAACACCATATATTTT
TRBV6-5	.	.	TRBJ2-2	CASSRGTGELFF	TGTGCCAGCAGCAGGGGTACCGGGGAGCTGTTTTTT
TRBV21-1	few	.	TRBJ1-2	CASSKQGANGYTF	TGTGCCAGCAGTAAACAGGGGGCGAATGGCTACACCTTC
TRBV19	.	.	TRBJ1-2	CASSRGAVTYGYTF	TGTGCCAGTAGTAGGGGCGCGGTAACCTATGGCTACACCTTC
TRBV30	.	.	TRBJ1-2	CAWTPGHSNYGYTF	TGTGCCTGGACGCCGGGACACAGTAACTATGGCTACACCTTC
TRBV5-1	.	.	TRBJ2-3	CASSLGAGITDTQYF	TGCGCCAGCAGCTTGGGGGCAGGGATCACAGATACGCAGTATTTT
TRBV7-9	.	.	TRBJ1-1	CASSLATRRDTEAFF	TGTGCCAGCAGCTTAGCTACAAGGCGGGACACTGAAGCTTTCTTT
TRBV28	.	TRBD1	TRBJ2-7	CASSWTGSSYEQYF	TGTGCCAGCAGTTGGACAGGCTCCTCCTACGAGCAGTACTTC
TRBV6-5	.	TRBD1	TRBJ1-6	CASSYKPGQGIPLHF	TGTGCCAGCAGCTACAAACCGGGACAGGGTATACCCCTCCACTTT
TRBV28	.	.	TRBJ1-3	CASKVTGSGNTIYF	TGTGCCAGCAAAGTTACAGGGTCTGGAAACACCATATATTTT
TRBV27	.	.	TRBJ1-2	CASSPYTGQPLYGYTF	TGTGCCAGCAGCCCCTATACGGGACAACCACTCTACGGCTACACCTTC
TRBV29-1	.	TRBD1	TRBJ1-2	CSVSRRLGQGDSLNYGYTF	TGCAGCGTTTCTAGACGTTTGGGACAGGGGGACTCCTTAAACTATGGCTACACCTTC